The sequence of this TCR beta chain was determined in a study of blood T cell repertoires in COVID-19. Looking at the study overall: Samples taken during acute and convalescent COVID-19 were collected in the United States, Italy and Spain.

Profiling relied on immunoSEQ multiplex PCR, and the TCRdb table lists in-frame clones only, not all of them. Of about 200,000 clones in the sample, about nine tenths were seen once. This clone was observed a single time. The CDR3 spans 14 residues. The germline V and J ends were trimmed by 7 bases and 1 base, with 13 bases remaining between them. Germline CDR1 is ENHRY and CDR2 is SYGVKD. This receptor was obtained from a man aged 50 to 59 with acute or convalescent COVID-19. This chain uses TRBV10-3 with TRBJ1-2; no clear D gene. The sequenced sample was peripheral blood. This CDR3 is CAITGSSNNYGYTF. The DNA for the CDR3 is TGTGCCATCACAGGCTCCAGCAATAACTATGGCTACACCTTC.